These 30 T cell receptor beta chains were all obtained from the same sample, sequenced in a study of tumor-infiltrating lymphocytes in localized non-small cell lung cancer. Clones were read by immunoSEQ multiplex PCR, and TCRdb kept only the in-frame ones, dropping some. Here the sample spans about 15,000 clones, about 70% being singletons. The sequenced sample consisted of lung tumor tissue. All receptors come from a human donor with non-small cell lung cancer.

The chain employs TRBV12-5 and TRBJ1-1; D perhaps matches TRBD1 (5 bases). Germline V gene data show CDR1 as LGHNT and CDR2 as FRNRAP. Deletions cut 5 bases from V and 4 bases from J, with 11 bases between. The CDR3 runs to 13 residues. CDR3 sequence (DNA): TGTGCTAGTGGTCCTCCTGGGGCCACTGAAGCTTTCTTT. This translates into CASGPPGATEAFF.

J is TRBJ1-1 and V is TRBV5-5; D may be TRBD1 (5 bases). Germline CDR1 SGHKS, CDR2 YYEKEE (reference sequence). The CDR3 is made up of 14 amino acids. With 6 bases removed from V and 4 bases from J, the gap between germline ends came to 16 bases. CDR3: CASTPQGWGTEAFF. CDR3 DNA sequence: TGTGCCAGCACCCCCCAGGGATGGGGCACTGAAGCTTTCTTT.

The V call is TRBV30, the J call TRBJ1-1, with 7 nucleotides matching TRBD1. The V gene end was trimmed by 0 bases and the J gene end by 3 bases; junction bases not matched to a gene: 1. The CDR3 is made up of 13 amino acids. Germline lookup yields CDR1 GTSNPN and CDR2 SVGIG (reference sequence). CDR3 sequence: CAWSVQGDTEAFF. In nucleotides, the CDR3 is TGTGCCTGGAGTGTCCAGGGGGACACTGAAGCTTTCTTT.

This sequence joins TRBV11-2 and TRBJ2-7; TRBD2 matches at 13 bases. Losses at the gene ends were 5 bases for V and 5 bases for J; bases not matched to a gene: 18. Germline CDR1 SGHAT, CDR2 FQNNGV. CDR3 length equals 19 residues. The CDR3 protein is CASSIPGVLAGGFTHEQYF. CDR3 nucleotides: TGTGCCAGCAGCATTCCCGGTGTACTAGCGGGGGGGTTTACCCACGAGCAGTACTTC.

This clone is medium-sized (0.01 to 0.1%). The chain couples TRBV28 to TRBJ1-2, with D tentatively TRBD1 (6 bases). CDR3 length equals 12 residues. Trimming stripped 7 bases from V and 8 bases from J, with 14 bases between. Germline V gives CDR1 MDHEN, CDR2 SYDVKM. The CDR3 reads CASTRSRGGYTF. The CDR3 nucleotides read TGTGCCAGCACCCGATCCAGGGGAGGCTACACCTTC.

CDR3 region: CASSLNTGQNIQYF. DNA for the CDR3: TGTGCCAGCAGCTTAAACACAGGGCAAAACATTCAGTACTTC. This chain connects TRBV11-2 to TRBJ2-4, with a weak D call TRBD1 (6 bases). Trimming took 2 bases from V and 5 from J, leaving 10 bases between them. Germline values: CDR1 SGHAT, CDR2 FQNNGV. This CDR3 spans 14 amino acids. The variable domain in full, completed from reference TRBV11-2 and TRBJ2-4, reads EAGVAQSPRYKIIEKRQSVAFWCNPISGHATLYWYQQILGQGPKLLIQFQNNGVVDDSQLPKDRFSAERLKGVDSTLKIQPAKLEDSAVYLCASSLNTGQNIQYFGAGTRLSVL.

There are a few counts of this clone. The CDR3 coding sequence is TGTGCCATCAGTGAGCCGGGACAGGGAACCTATGGCTACACCTTC. This gives the protein CAISEPGQGTYGYTF. J is TRBJ1-2 and V is TRBV10-3; TRBD1 matches 9 bases. CDR3 length: 15 residues. Germline assignment: CDR1 ENHRY and CDR2 SYGVKD. V was pared by 2 bases and J by 4 bases, with 5 bases of the junction left unmatched.

This chain uses TRBV7-2 with TRBJ2-7; D might be TRBD1 or TRBD2, each matching 5 bases. The CDR3 spans 16 residues. Germline V gene sequence: CDR1 SGHTA, CDR2 FQGNSA. V was trimmed by 0 bases and J by 4 bases, leaving 16 bases between them. This chain's CDR3 is CASSLAPGQTTYEQYF. CDR3 DNA sequence: TGTGCCAGCAGCTTAGCGCCGGGGCAGACAACATACGAGCAGTACTTC.

As regards this clone: The same CDR3 is also encoded by other DNA sequences in this sample. The chain has TRBV5-4 and TRBJ1-2, with a possible D match to TRBD1 (6 bases). Germline V gene lookup returns CDR1 SGHNT and CDR2 YYREEE (reference sequence). Trimming shortened V by 2 bases and J by 0 bases, and 8 bases separated the two germline ends. The CDR3 is made up of 14 amino acids. The CDR3 sequence: CASSLGGANYGYTF. In DNA, the CDR3 is TGTGCCAGCAGCTTAGGGGGAGCTAACTATGGCTACACCTTC.

The chain couples TRBV5-1 to TRBJ2-7; 11 bases fit TRBD1. The CDR3 loop spans 15 amino acids. Germline V lookup: CDR1 SGHRS, CDR2 YFSETQ. J was trimmed by 3 bases and V by 4 bases; bases with no gene match: 6. This CDR3 reads CASSRMDRGLYEQYF. Written as DNA, the CDR3 is TGCGCCAGCAGCCGTATGGACAGGGGGCTCTACGAGCAGTACTTC.

A single count supports this clone. This chain joins TRBV18 and TRBJ1-3; a weak D match, TRBD1 (5 bases). Deletions cut 2 bases from V and 0 bases from J, with 14 bases between. This CDR3 has 17 amino acids. The germline CDR1 and CDR2 sequences are KGHSH and LQKENI. The CDR3 nucleotides read TGTGCCAGCTCACCAGCCGGGGGTCCCCTCTCTGGAAACACCATATATTTT. It translates to CASSPAGGPLSGNTIYF.

CDR3 sequence: CASSLTTGGYNEQFF. DNA for the CDR3: TGTGCCAGCAGCTTAACAACTGGGGGATACAATGAGCAGTTCTTC. The chain uses TRBV7-3 and TRBJ2-1; D may be TRBD1 or TRBD2 (5 bases each). V was shortened by 0 bases and J by 4 bases, with 10 bases between the two germline ends. The germline gives CDR1 SGHTA, CDR2 FQGTGA. The length of the CDR3 is 15 residues.

The chain couples TRBV19 to TRBJ1-5, with D perhaps matching TRBD1 (5 bases). CDR1 LNHDA and CDR2 SQIVND come from the germline V gene (reference sequence). The CDR3 covers 15 residues. The V gene lost 5 bases and the J gene lost 5 bases, with 16 bases spanning the gap. The CDR3 region has the DNA TGTGCCAGTAGTGCCCCCACAGGTCTCTATCAGCCCCAGCATTTT. It is translated as CASSAPTGLYQPQHF.

This sequence joins TRBV7-2 and TRBJ2-1; possibly TRBD1 for D (5 bases). Germline values: CDR1 SGHTA, CDR2 FQGNSA. There are 17 residues in the CDR3. Trimming removed 1 base from V and 0 bases from J, with 13 bases in between. The CDR3 DNA reads as TGTGCCAGCAGCTTAGATGCTGTGACAGTCTCCTACAATGAGCAGTTCTTC. Translating gives CASSLDAVTVSYNEQFF.

The chain recombines TRBV10-1 with TRBJ2-7; 8 bases fit TRBD2. This CDR3 spans 15 amino acids. The germline V gene has CDR1 WNHNN and CDR2 SYGVQD (reference sequence). V trimming: 6 bases; J trimming: 5 bases; junction bases outside the gene matches: 12. The CDR3 loop reads CASSPGTSGDHEQYF. The CDR3 region has the DNA TGCGCCAGCAGCCCCGGGACTAGTGGGGACCACGAGCAGTACTTC.

This chain uses TRBV7-9 with TRBJ2-3, with a tentative D call TRBD1 (6 bases). This CDR3 has 14 residues. In germline, CDR1 is SEHNR, CDR2 FQNEAQ (reference sequence). Trimming stripped 5 bases from V and 4 bases from J, with 13 bases between. DNA of the CDR3: TGTGCCAGCAGCCGGAACAGGGTCCCAGATACGCAGTATTTT. Translated, it gives CASSRNRVPDTQYF.

In this sample, this clone turned up once. The chain recombines TRBV29-1 with TRBJ2-2, with 9 bases identical to TRBD2. The V and J ends lost 5 bases and 2 bases, in that order; junction bases with no gene match: 6. This CDR3 is built from 15 residues. Germline CDR1 SQVTM, CDR2 ANQGSEA. The CDR3 loop is CSVFTGTSNTGELFF. The CDR3 coding sequence is TGCAGCGTTTTTACCGGGACTAGCAACACCGGGGAGCTGTTTTTT.

This clone was seen only a few times. The rearrangement uses TRBV18 and TRBJ1-1; D uncertain. Trimming left V 0 bases short and J 11 bases short, with 16 bases between. CDR1 KGHSH and CDR2 LQKENI come from the germline V gene. The CDR3 extends over 14 amino acids. CDR3 residues: CASSPPGEVFGAFF. CDR3 in DNA: TGTGCCAGCTCACCACCGGGAGAAGTCTTCGGGGCTTTCTTT.

CDR3 coding DNA: TGTGCCAGCAGCTTAAGAGAGGAAGACTCTGGGGCCAACGTCCTGACTTTC. It is translated as CASSLREEDSGANVLTF. The chain employs TRBV5-5 and TRBJ2-6; D gene unclear. From germline, CDR1 is SGHKS and CDR2 YYEKEE (reference sequence). The V end was cut by 2 bases, the J end by 0 bases, with 12 bases between. This CDR3 has 17 amino acids.

V is TRBV7-9 and J is TRBJ2-3; D is undetermined. Trimming cost V 7 bases and J 6 bases, with 11 bases left between them. The CDR3 runs 12 residues. Germline V lookup: CDR1 SEHNR, CDR2 FQNEAQ (reference sequence). CDR3 loop: CASTRELDTQYF. The CDR3 nucleotides are TGTGCCAGCACCCGTGAGTTGGATACGCAGTATTTT.

This clone was recorded a few times. The genes are TRBV5-1 and TRBJ1-5; D is ambiguous. Germline V gives CDR1 SGHRS, CDR2 YFSETQ. The V and J ends lost 1 base and 0 bases respectively, with 8 bases between them. The CDR3 has 15 residues. CDR3 region: CASSLSGDSNQPQHF. The CDR3, as DNA: TGCGCCAGCAGCTTGTCAGGAGATAGCAATCAGCCCCAGCATTTT.

This chain links TRBV6-1 with TRBJ2-5; possible D gene TRBD1, 6 bases. The length of the CDR3 is 13 residues. From germline, CDR1 is MNHNS and CDR2 SASEGT. The V and J ends lost 6 bases and 5 bases respectively, with 13 bases between them. The CDR3 sequence is CASSLTGIETQYF. CDR3 DNA sequence: TGTGCCAGCAGCCTCACAGGGATTGAGACCCAGTACTTC.

This chain links TRBV6-6 with TRBJ2-3; 10 bases line up with TRBD2. The trim removed 2 bases at V and 0 bases at J, leaving 2 bases unmatched. CDR1 and CDR2 (germline): MNHNY, SVGAGI (reference sequence). CDR3 size: 16 residues. The CDR3 DNA follows: TGTGCCAGCAGTTACCTAGCGGGGGCAAGCACAGATACGCAGTATTTT. It encodes CASSYLAGASTDTQYF.

The V and J genes are TRBV28 and TRBJ1-1; 7 positions agree with TRBD1. Germline assignment: CDR1 MDHEN and CDR2 SYDVKM. V dropped 8 bases and J dropped 0; count of bases not matched to a gene: 9. This CDR3 is built from 15 residues. The DNA for the CDR3 is TGTGCCAGCCGTCCACCGGGACAGATGAACACTGAAGCTTTCTTT. Residues: CASRPPGQMNTEAFF.

This clone was counted between two and nine times. The rearrangement joins TRBV19 to TRBJ1-5; a possible D gene is TRBD1 (5 bases). V was cut by 2 bases and J by 4 bases, with 12 bases left in between. Germline lookup yields CDR1 LNHDA and CDR2 SQIVND (reference sequence). This CDR3 has 15 residues. CDR3 nucleotide sequence: TGTGCCAGTAGTATACCCCGCTGGGGGAATCAGCCCCAGCATTTT. It yields the protein CASSIPRWGNQPQHF. Supplemented by reference TRBV19 and TRBJ1-5, the full variable domain reads DGGITQSPKYLFRKEGQNVTLSCEQNLNHDAMYWYRQDPGQGLRLIYYSQIVNDFQKGDIAEGYSVSREKKESFPLTVTSAQKNPTAFYLCASSIPRWGNQPQHFGDGTRLSIL.

V gene TRBV5-6 combines with J gene TRBJ2-7, with 7 positions matching TRBD2. V shed 0 bases and J 5 bases; nucleotides not matched to a gene: 5. In germline, CDR1 is SGHDT, CDR2 YYEEEE. The length of the CDR3 is 14 residues. CDR3: CASSLGRESNEQYF. CDR3 bases: TGTGCCAGCAGCTTGGGGCGGGAGTCGAACGAGCAGTACTTC.

This rearrangement joins TRBV7-7 to TRBJ1-2; 8 nucleotides agree with TRBD1. Germline V CDR1 and CDR2: SSHAT, FNYEAQ (reference sequence). This CDR3 is 17 amino acids long. After removal of 5 bases from V and 1 base from J, the junction contained 12 bases not matched to a gene. DNA for the CDR3: TGTGCCAGCAGCCGTCCTGGCAGGGGGCAAGATAACTATGGCTACACCTTC. It encodes CASSRPGRGQDNYGYTF.

The gene calls are TRBV2 and TRBJ2-7; TRBD1 or TRBD2 may be the D gene (5 bases each). Per germline, CDR1 SNHLY and CDR2 FYNNEI. The V end was cut by 4 bases, the J end by 5 bases, with 18 bases between. The CDR3 is made up of 15 amino acids. The CDR3 DNA sequence: TGTGCCAGCAGTGGACCGGGACGGGGATTCGACGAGCAGTACTTC. As protein: CASSGPGRGFDEQYF.

J is TRBJ2-7 and V is TRBV6-6; 7 nucleotides match TRBD2. The CDR3 runs 15 residues. From germline, CDR1 is MNHNY and CDR2 SVGAGI (reference sequence). Germline trimming cut 6 bases from V and 5 bases from J; bases unmatched to any gene: 13. CDR3 in DNA: TGTGCCAGCAGACGGGAGGCAGGTGATTCCCACGAGCAGTACTTC. This translates into CASRREAGDSHEQYF.

This chain links TRBV7-2 with TRBJ1-1, with D perhaps matching TRBD1 (5 bases). The CDR3 is 15 amino acids. Per the germline V gene, CDR1 is SGHTA and CDR2 is FQGNSA. Trimming removed 3 bases at V and 1 base at J, with 12 bases between. CDR3: CASSFAGTENTEAFF. CDR3 sequence (DNA): TGTGCCAGCAGCTTCGCCGGGACGGAGAACACTGAAGCTTTCTTT. Complete variable domain (other parts from reference TRBV7-2 and TRBJ1-1): GAGVSQSPSNKVTEKGKDVELRCDPISGHTALYWYRQSLGQGLEFLIYFQGNSAPDKSGLPSDRFSAERTGGSVSTLTIQRTQQEDSAVYLCASSFAGTENTEAFFGQGTRLTVV.